Following are 20 T cell receptor beta chains from one sample sequenced in a study of identical twins. TCRdb ran MiXCR on the 5' RACE reads and lists one entry per CDR3 protein. Of under 250,000 distinct CDR3 sequences listed, roughly 13% are singletons. This same sample was also taken into another study, of yellow fever vaccine responses in identical twins.

The sample taken for sequencing was memory (CD45RO+) T cells sorted from blood. These TCRs come from a young woman in good health.

This chain links TRBV12-1 with TRBJ2-7; the DNA was not used to check the table's D call, TRBD2. TRBV12-1 is a pseudogene locus. This CDR3 region has 15 residues. CDR3: CARLKAAGEVYEQYF. The CDR3 nucleotides read TGTGCCAGACTGAAAGCTGCGGGAGAAGTCTACGAGCAGTACTTC.

This clonotype came up many times. This chain joins TRBV5-1 and TRBJ1-1; D is undetermined. CDR3 length: 13 residues. Trimming removed 1 base from V and 8 bases from J, with 12 bases in between. Germline values: CDR1 SGHRS, CDR2 YFSETQ. The CDR3 DNA is TGCGCCAGCAGCTTGACAGTTACCGGCGAAGCTTTCTTT. Protein product: CASSLTVTGEAFF.

This clonotype showed up just a few times. The chain has TRBV28 and TRBJ1-2; the D is unclear. The germline gives CDR1 MDHEN, CDR2 SYDVKM. Trimming cost V 5 bases and J 8 bases, with 18 bases left between them. The CDR3 is 14 amino acids. In nucleotides, the CDR3 is TGTGCCAGCAGTCCACACATGAGGTCGTGGGGCTACACCTTC. It codes for CASSPHMRSWGYTF.

A remark on this clonotype: One junction end does not reproduce the germline sequence, and a read error may be involved. The V and J genes are TRBV7-7 and TRBJ2-1; 7 bases agree with TRBD2. Germline V lookup: CDR1 SSHAT, CDR2 FNYEAQ (reference sequence). The CDR3 loop spans 15 amino acids. The CDR3 DNA reads as TGTGCTAGCAGCCCGAGGTTGGGTGGGGGGGGTGAGCAGTTCTTC. Protein product: CASSPRLGGGGEQFF. Supplemented by reference TRBV7-7 and TRBJ2-1, the full variable domain reads GAGVSQSPRYKVTKRGQDVTLRCDPISSHATLYWYQQALGQGPEFLTYFNYEAQPDKSGLPSDRFSAERPEGSISTLTIQRTEQRDSAMYRCASSPRLGGGGEQFFGPGTRLTVL.

This clonotype has a count of ten or more. This chain joins TRBV6-5 and TRBJ2-3; D remains ambiguous. The CDR3 spans 10 residues. Per the germline V gene, CDR1 is MNHEY and CDR2 is SVGAGI. Trimming left V 6 bases short and J 5 bases short, with 3 bases between. The CDR3 loop reads CASRGDTQYF. CDR3 DNA sequence: TGTGCCAGCAGGGGAGATACGCAGTATTTT.

This clonotype has more than one count but fewer than ten. This chain links TRBV7-9 with TRBJ1-6, with unresolved D. Trimming removed 5 bases at V and 6 bases at J, with 14 bases between. This CDR3 comprises 15 residues. CDR1 and CDR2 (germline): SEHNR, FQNEAQ (reference sequence). CDR3 DNA sequence: TGTGCCAGCAGCGTATCTACGAATAGTAATTCACCCCTCCACTTT. This codes for CASSVSTNSNSPLHF.

The table lists this clonotype with a few counts. V gene TRBV29-1 combines with J gene TRBJ2-7; perhaps TRBD1 as D (6 bases). CDR1 and CDR2 from the germline V gene are SQVTM and ANQGSEA. V shed 6 bases and J shed 3 bases, with 21 bases lying between them. The CDR3 has 15 residues. The CDR3 coding sequence is TGCAGCGTGGCTTGGGGGACACCCCATTTCTACGAGCAGTACTTC. Translation: CSVAWGTPHFYEQYF.

This clonotype was picked up a small number of times. V gene TRBV27 combines with J gene TRBJ2-7; perhaps TRBD2 as D (5 bases). Germline CDR1 and CDR2: MNHEY and SMNVEV (reference sequence). V gave up 6 bases and J gave up 4 bases, with 13 bases separating them. The CDR3 consists of 13 residues. CDR3 protein: CASSVREYYEQYF. CDR3 nucleotide sequence: TGTGCCAGCAGCGTGAGGGAGTATTACGAGCAGTACTTC.

This clonotype has a count of ten or more. The V and J genes are TRBV5-1 and TRBJ2-5; 9 nucleotides match TRBD2. Germline lookup yields CDR1 SGHRS and CDR2 YFSETQ. J was trimmed by 4 bases and V by 3 bases; bases with no gene match: 7. The CDR3 is made up of 15 amino acids. Here the CDR3 DNA reads TGCGCCAGCAGCTCAAATAGCGGGGGAAGAGAGACCCAGTACTTC. Protein sequence: CASSSNSGGRETQYF.

A few counts support this clonotype. This rearrangement joins TRBV6-2 or TRBV6-3 to TRBJ2-4; 9 bases map to TRBD2. Germline V lookup: CDR1 MNHEY, CDR2 SVGEGT. The CDR3 has 17 amino acids. V shed 3 bases and J 1 base; nucleotides not matched to a gene: 7. In nucleotides, the CDR3 is TGTGCCAGCAGTTATGGCGGGGGGGCGACGGCCAAAAACATTCAGTACTTC. Protein product: CASSYGGGATAKNIQYF.

This clonotype was recorded many times. The rearrangement links TRBV14 to TRBJ2-5; D is ambiguous. The CDR3 is 13 amino acids. Trimming took 0 bases from V and 7 from J, leaving 9 bases between them. Germline V CDR1 and CDR2: SGHDN, FVKESK. The DNA for the CDR3 is TGTGCCAGCAGCCAAGATGTCTCCGGGACCCAGTACTTC. Translation: CASSQDVSGTQYF.

This clonotype was observed a handful of times. The rearrangement links TRBV6-1 to TRBJ1-6, with 9 bases fitting TRBD1. The V gene's germline CDR1 is MNHNS and CDR2 SASEGT. The CDR3 has 14 residues. Trimming took 4 bases from V and 11 from J; bases not matched to a gene: 6. CDR3 in amino acids: CASSAPGQGAPLHF. DNA for the CDR3: TGTGCCAGCAGTGCGCCGGGACAGGGAGCACCCCTCCACTTT.

J is TRBJ2-1 and V is TRBV6-4, with 7 bases matching TRBD1. The CDR3 is made up of 14 amino acids. V gave up 0 bases and J gave up 8 bases; unmatched junction bases: 4. Per the germline V gene, CDR1 is MRHNA and CDR2 is SNTAGT. Here the CDR3 reads CASSDSEGGDEQFF. The CDR3 DNA is TGTGCCAGCAGTGACTCGGAAGGGGGCGATGAGCAGTTCTTC.

This clonotype was seen ten or more times. V gene TRBV6-1 combines with J gene TRBJ2-1; tentatively, D is TRBD2 (6 bases). V gave up 4 bases and J gave up 5 bases, with 15 bases separating them. The CDR3 spans 15 residues. Germline-derived CDR1 and CDR2 are MNHNS and SASEGT. In DNA form, the CDR3 reads TGTGCCAGCAGTGCCCCGGGACTTTCCAACAATGAGCAGTTCTTC. Translation: CASSAPGLSNNEQFF.

The chain joins TRBV3-1 to TRBJ2-5, with D unresolved. The germline CDR1 and CDR2 sequences are LGHDT and YNNKEL (reference sequence). CDR3 length: 13 residues. Trimming removed 7 bases from V and 2 bases from J, with 11 bases in between. The DNA of the CDR3 is TGTGCCAGCAACCTACGCGGTCAAGAGACCCAGTACTTC. Its translation is CASNLRGQETQYF.

This clonotype was observed at least ten times. V usage is TRBV9 and J usage is TRBJ2-3; 7 bases line up with TRBD1. Germline V gene data show CDR1 as SGDLS and CDR2 as YYNGEE. The CDR3 runs to 16 residues. V shed 0 bases and J 4 bases; nucleotides not matched to a gene: 8. The CDR3: CASSVAEGQISDTQYF. The CDR3 DNA reads TGTGCCAGCAGCGTAGCCGAGGGACAGATATCAGATACGCAGTATTTT.

The CDR3 is CASSPGTAYNSPLHF. Here the CDR3 DNA reads TGTGCCAGCAGCCCCGGGACGGCCTATAATTCACCCCTCCACTTT. This chain connects TRBV3-1 to TRBJ1-6, with a tentative D call TRBD1 (5 bases). Germline loops: CDR1 LGHDT, CDR2 YNNKEL (reference sequence). This CDR3 spans 15 amino acids. Between the trimmed V and J ends, which lost 4 bases and 2 bases, there was a span of 9 bases.

V usage is TRBV21-1 and J usage is TRBJ2-5; the D segment call TRBD2 is taken from the table without a DNA check. TRBV21-1 is recorded as a pseudogene. The length of the CDR3 is 17 residues. CDR3 DNA: TGTGCCAGCAGCAAAGAGATCCCCTCCAGCGGAAAAGAGACCCAGTACTTC. It translates to CASSKEIPSSGKETQYF.

In this sample, this clonotype turned up a few times. For the CDR3, the DNA is TGTGCCAGCAGTGTGGGCGTAGCGAGCACAGATACGCAGTATTTT. This gives the protein CASSVGVASTDTQYF. The J gene is TRBJ2-3, the V gene TRBV2; D is perhaps TRBD2 (5 bases). CDR3 size: 15 residues. Germline assignment: CDR1 SNHLY and CDR2 FYNNEI. The germline V and J ends were trimmed by 4 bases and 0 bases, with 11 bases remaining between them. Using reference TRBV2 and TRBJ2-3 for the parts outside the CDR3, the full variable domain is EPEVTQTPSHQVTQMGQEVILRCVPISNHLYFYWYRQILGQKVEFLVSFYNNEISEKSEIFDDQFSVERPDGSNFTLKIRSTKLEDSAMYFCASSVGVASTDTQYFGPGTRLTVL.

The chain recombines TRBV20-1 with TRBJ2-1; D is possibly TRBD2 (5 bases). Germline V lookup: CDR1 DFQATT, CDR2 SNEGSKA (reference sequence). The CDR3 runs to 13 residues. V gave up 1 base and J gave up 12 bases, with 16 bases separating them. This chain's CDR3 is CSARGPGWVGQFF. Written as DNA, the CDR3 is TGCAGTGCTAGAGGCCCGGGGTGGGTTGGGCAGTTCTTC.